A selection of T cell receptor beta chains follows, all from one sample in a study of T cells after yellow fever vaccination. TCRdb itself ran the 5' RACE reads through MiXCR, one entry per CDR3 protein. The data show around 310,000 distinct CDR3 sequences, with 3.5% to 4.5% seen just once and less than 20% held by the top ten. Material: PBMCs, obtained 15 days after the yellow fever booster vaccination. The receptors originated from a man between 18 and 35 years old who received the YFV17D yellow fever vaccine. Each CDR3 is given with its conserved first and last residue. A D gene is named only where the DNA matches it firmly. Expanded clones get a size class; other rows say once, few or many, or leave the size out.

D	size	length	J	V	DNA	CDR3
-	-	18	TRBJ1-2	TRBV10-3	TGTGCCATCAGTGGGCCCCTGTGGCAGGCCCCGTTAAACTATGGCTACACCTTC	CAISGPLWQAPLNYGYTF
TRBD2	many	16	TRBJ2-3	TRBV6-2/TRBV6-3	TGTGCCAGCAGTTTCATAGCGGGGTCGCCCACAGATACGCAGTATTTT	CASSFIAGSPTDTQYF
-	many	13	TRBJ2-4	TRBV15	TGTGCCACCAGCAGAGGGGACAAAAACATTCAGTACTTC	CATSRGDKNIQYF
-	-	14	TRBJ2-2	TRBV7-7	TGTGCCAGCAGCTCACCCTCCGGTGGCGGGGAGCTGTTTTTT	CASSSPSGGGELFF
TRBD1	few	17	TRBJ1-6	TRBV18	TGTGCCAGCTCTCCTACCGCCGGGACAGGGAAAGACTCACCCCTCCACTTT	CASSPTAGTGKDSPLHF
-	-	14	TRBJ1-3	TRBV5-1	TGCGCCAGCTGGGACGGCAGCTCTGGAAACACCATATATTTT	CASWDGSSGNTIYF
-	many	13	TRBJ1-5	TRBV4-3	TGCGCCAGCAGCCAAGATAGTAGCCAGCCCCAGCATTTT	CASSQDSSQPQHF
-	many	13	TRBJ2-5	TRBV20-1	TGCAGTGCTGTTACAGGTGGGAAGGAGACCCAGTACTTC	CSAVTGGKETQYF
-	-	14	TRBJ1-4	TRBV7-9	TGTGCCAGCAGCTTCGGGCAGAACAATGAAAAACTGTTTTTT	CASSFGQNNEKLFF
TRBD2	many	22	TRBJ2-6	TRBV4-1	TGCGCCAGCAGCCACCGCAAAACTAGCGGGGGTCCACCGGCGCGGGGGGCCAACGTCCTGACTTTC	CASSHRKTSGGPPARGANVLTF
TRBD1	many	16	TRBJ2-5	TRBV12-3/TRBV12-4	TGTGCCAGCAGTTTAGCCTCAGGGGGCTATTCTGAGACCCAGTACTTC	CASSLASGGYSETQYF
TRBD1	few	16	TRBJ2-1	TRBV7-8	TGTGCCAGCAGCTTTCCGACAGGGGGTCCGAACAATGAGCAGTTCTTC	CASSFPTGGPNNEQFF
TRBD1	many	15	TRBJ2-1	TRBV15	TGTGCCACCAGCAGAGGGGACAGGGGTAGTGATGAGCAGTTCTTC	CATSRGDRGSDEQFF
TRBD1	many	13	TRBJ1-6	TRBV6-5	TGTGCCAGCAGGAGGACAGGGGATTCACCCCTCCACTTT	CASRRTGDSPLHF
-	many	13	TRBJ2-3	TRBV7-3	TGTGCCAGCAGCTCCTGGAGCACAGATACGCAGTATTTT	CASSSWSTDTQYF
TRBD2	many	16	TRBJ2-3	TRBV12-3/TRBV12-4	TGTGCCAGCAGGTATACTAGCGGGGGAGGCACAGATACGCAGTATTTT	CASRYTSGGGTDTQYF
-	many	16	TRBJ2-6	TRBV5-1	TGCGCCAGCAGCTCGGGACCGATCTCTGGGGCCAACGTCCTGACTTTC	CASSSGPISGANVLTF
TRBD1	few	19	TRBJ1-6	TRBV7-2	TGTGCCAGCAGCTTAGGCAGGGACAGGGGGCTTTGGTATAATTCACCCCTCCACTTT	CASSLGRDRGLWYNSPLHF
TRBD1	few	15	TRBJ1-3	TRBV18	TGTGCCAGCTCACCTCAAGGACAGGGCGCAAACACCATATATTTT	CASSPQGQGANTIYF
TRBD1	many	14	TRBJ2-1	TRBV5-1	TGCGCCAGCAGCTTGACAGGGGAAAACAATGAGCAGTTCTTC	CASSLTGENNEQFF
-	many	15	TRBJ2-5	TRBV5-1	TGCGCCAGCAGCTGGGACCGCCTAGGTCAAGAGACCCAGTACTTC	CASSWDRLGQETQYF
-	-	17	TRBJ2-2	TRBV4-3	TGCGCCAGCAGCGAAGACCCCGGTCTCGGAGGGGCCGGGGAGCTGTTTTTT	CASSEDPGLGGAGELFF
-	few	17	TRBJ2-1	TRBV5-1	TGCGCCAGCAGCCCCATTCTCCCGCGTACCACCTACAATGAGCAGTTCTTC	CASSPILPRTTYNEQFF
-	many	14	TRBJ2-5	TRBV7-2	TGTGCCAGCAGCTCAGACTCCGTCCGAGAGACCCAGTACTTC	CASSSDSVRETQYF
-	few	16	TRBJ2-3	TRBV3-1	TGTGCCAGCAGCCACAGGGCGTCATCTAGCACAGATACGCAGTATTTT	CASSHRASSSTDTQYF
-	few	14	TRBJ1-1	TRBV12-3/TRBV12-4	TGTGCCAGCAGTCCAGGGACGGGTGCTTCTGAAGCTTTCTTT	CASSPGTGASEAFF
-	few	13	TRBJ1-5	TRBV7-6	TGTGCCAGCAGCTCAAAGGAGAATCAGCCCCAGCATTTT	CASSSKENQPQHF
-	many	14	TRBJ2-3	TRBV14	TGTGCCAGCAGCCAATCACAGCGATCGGATACGCAGTATTTT	CASSQSQRSDTQYF
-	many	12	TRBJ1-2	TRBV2	TGTGCCACTACGGACGTCGGTCGTGGCTACACCTTC	CATTDVGRGYTF
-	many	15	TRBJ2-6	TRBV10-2	TGCGCCAGCAGGAAGGGGGGGGCTGGGGCCAACGTCCTGACTTTC	CASRKGGAGANVLTF
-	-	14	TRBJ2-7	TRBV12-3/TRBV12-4	TGTGCCAGCAGTTTACAGGACAGCCCCTACGAGCAGTACTTC	CASSLQDSPYEQYF
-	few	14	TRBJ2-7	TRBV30	TGTGCCTGGAGTGTGAGGGCATGGGCCTACGAGCAGTACTTC	CAWSVRAWAYEQYF
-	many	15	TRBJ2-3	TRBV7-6	TGTGCCAGCAGCTTAGGTGGGGGTGATACAGATACGCAGTATTTT	CASSLGGGDTDTQYF
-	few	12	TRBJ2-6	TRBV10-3	TGTGCCACCCGCCGTGGGGCCAACGTCCTGACTTTC	CATRRGANVLTF
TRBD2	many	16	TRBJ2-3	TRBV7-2	TGTGCCAGCAGCCGAGCTAGCGGGGGAGGGGCAGATACGCAGTATTTT	CASSRASGGGADTQYF
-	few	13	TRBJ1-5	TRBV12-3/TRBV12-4	TGTGCCAGCAGTTCCACAGGGAATCAGCCCCAGCATTTT	CASSSTGNQPQHF
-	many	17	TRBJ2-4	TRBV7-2	TGTGCCAGCAGCTTAGCGTGGTCGGGGATTACCAAAAACATTCAGTACTTC	CASSLAWSGITKNIQYF
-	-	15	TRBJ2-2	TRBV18	TGTGCCAGCTCCCCACGGAGCCCTCACACCGGGGAGCTGTTTTTT	CASSPRSPHTGELFF
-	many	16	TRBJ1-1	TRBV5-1	TGCGCCAGCAGCTTGAATCCATATCTTATGAACACTGAAGCTTTCTTT	CASSLNPYLMNTEAFF
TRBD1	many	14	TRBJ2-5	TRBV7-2	TGTGCCAGCAGCTTACAAGGGGGCGCAGAGACCCAGTACTTC	CASSLQGGAETQYF
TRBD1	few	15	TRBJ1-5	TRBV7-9	TGTGCCAGCAGCCAGGTGGGCAGGGGGCGACAGCCCCAGCATTTT	CASSQVGRGRQPQHF
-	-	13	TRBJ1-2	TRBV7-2	TGTGCCAGCAGCTTAGACTGGGGGGGTGGCTACACCTTC	CASSLDWGGGYTF
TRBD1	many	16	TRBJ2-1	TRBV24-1	TGTGCCACCAGTGATTTCCACAGGGGTTCCTACAATGAGCAGTTCTTC	CATSDFHRGSYNEQFF
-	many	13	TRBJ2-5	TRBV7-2	TGTGCCAGCAGCTTAGGATGGGAAGAGACCCAGTACTTC	CASSLGWEETQYF
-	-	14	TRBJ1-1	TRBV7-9	TGTGCCAGCAGCCCCGGGGCTAGCCGTTCGGAAGCTTTCTTT	CASSPGASRSEAFF
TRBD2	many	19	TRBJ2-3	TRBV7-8	TGTGCCAGCAGCTTCACCTCCGGGACTAGCGGGGGTAGCACAGATACGCAGTATTTT	CASSFTSGTSGGSTDTQYF
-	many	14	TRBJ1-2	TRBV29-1	TGCAGCACCGCCACACAGGAGGGCTGGTATGGCTACACCTTC	CSTATQEGWYGYTF
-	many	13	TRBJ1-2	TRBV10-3	TGTGCCATCAGCCCGACAGCGAGCTATGGCTACACCTTC	CAISPTASYGYTF
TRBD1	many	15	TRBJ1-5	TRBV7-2	TGTGCCAGCAGCTTGACAGGGGACGGGTATCAGCCCCAGCATTTT	CASSLTGDGYQPQHF
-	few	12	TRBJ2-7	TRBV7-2	-	CASSLGGILESF